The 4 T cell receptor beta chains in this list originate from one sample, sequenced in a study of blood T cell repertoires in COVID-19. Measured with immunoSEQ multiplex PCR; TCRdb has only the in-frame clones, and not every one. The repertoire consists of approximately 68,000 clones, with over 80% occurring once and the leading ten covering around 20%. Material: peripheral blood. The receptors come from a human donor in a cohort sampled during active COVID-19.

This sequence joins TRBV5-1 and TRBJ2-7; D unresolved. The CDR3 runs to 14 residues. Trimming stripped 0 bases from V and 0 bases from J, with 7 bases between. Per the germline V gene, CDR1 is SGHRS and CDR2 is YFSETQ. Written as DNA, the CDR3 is TGCGCCAGCAGCTTGGCCCCGAGCTCCTACGAGCAGTACTTC. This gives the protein CASSLAPSSYEQYF.

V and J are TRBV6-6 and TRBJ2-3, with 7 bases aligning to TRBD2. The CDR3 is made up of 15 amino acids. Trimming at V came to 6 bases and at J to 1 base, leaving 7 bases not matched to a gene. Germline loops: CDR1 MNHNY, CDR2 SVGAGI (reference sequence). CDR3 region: CASSQRSGGTDTQYF. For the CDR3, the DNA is TGTGCCAGCAGCCAACGGAGCGGGGGCACAGATACGCAGTATTTT.

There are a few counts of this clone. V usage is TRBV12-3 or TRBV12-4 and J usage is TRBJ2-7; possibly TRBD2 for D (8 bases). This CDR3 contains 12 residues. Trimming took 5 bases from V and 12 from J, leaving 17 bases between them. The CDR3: CASSPGGGSLYF. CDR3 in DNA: TGTGCCAGCAGTCCGGGAGGGGGCAGTCTGTACTTC.

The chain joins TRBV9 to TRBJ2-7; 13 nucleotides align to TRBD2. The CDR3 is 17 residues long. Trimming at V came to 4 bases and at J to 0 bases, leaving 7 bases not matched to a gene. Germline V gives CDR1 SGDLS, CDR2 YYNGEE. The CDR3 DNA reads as TGTGCCAGCAGCCCCGGGGGACTAGCGGGGATCTCCTACGAGCAGTACTTC. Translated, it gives CASSPGGLAGISYEQYF.